Described below is a single TCR beta chain sequence and its context. Germline-derived CDR1 and CDR2 are SEHNR and FQNEAQ (reference sequence). After removal of 5 bases from V and 9 bases from J, the junction contained 6 bases not matched to a gene. This CDR3 has 14 residues. Sequencing was performed with immunoSEQ multiplex PCR; in TCRdb, only in-frame clones are kept and a portion is missing. The sample has some 660,000 clones; 87% are singletons. The sample belongs to a study of shared T cell receptors in the human thymus. These same data were also listed under a study on human thymus T cells. Per that paper: Donation came from healthy Finnish infants having corrective surgery for congenital heart defects. During corrective heart surgery, resections were taken, and the thymus tissue came from them. Thymic and blood repertoires appeared to display a bias in their usage of V and J genes.

Specimen: thymocytes. This TCR was recovered from a boy younger than two with a congenital heart defect. This chain links TRBV7-9 with TRBJ2-3, with 12 bases lining up with TRBD2. CDR3 bases: TGTGCCAGCAGCAACCGGACTAGCGGGGTGACGCAGTATTTT. Protein product: CASSNRTSGVTQYF.